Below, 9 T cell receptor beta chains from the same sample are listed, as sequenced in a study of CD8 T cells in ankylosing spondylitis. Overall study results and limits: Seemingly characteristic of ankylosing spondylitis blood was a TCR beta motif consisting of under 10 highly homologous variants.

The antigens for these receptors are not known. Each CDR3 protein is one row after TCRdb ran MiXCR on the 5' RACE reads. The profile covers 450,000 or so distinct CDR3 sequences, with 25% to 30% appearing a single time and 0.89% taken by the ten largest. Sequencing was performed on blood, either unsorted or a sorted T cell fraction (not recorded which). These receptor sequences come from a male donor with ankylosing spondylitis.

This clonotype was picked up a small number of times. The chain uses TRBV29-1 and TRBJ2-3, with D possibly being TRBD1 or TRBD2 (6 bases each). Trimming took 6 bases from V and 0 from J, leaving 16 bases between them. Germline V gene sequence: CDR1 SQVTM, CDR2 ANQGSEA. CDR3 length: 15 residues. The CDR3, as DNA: TGCAGCGTCCAAGGTGGCGGGACAAGCACAGATACGCAGTATTTT. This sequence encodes CSVQGGGTSTDTQYF.

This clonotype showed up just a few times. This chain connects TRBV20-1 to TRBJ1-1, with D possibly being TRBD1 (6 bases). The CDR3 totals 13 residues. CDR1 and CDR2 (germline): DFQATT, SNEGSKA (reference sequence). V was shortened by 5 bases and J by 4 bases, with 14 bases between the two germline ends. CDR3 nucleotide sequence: TGCAGTGCTTCACAGGGCCCAGGCACTGAAGCTTTCTTT. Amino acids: CSASQGPGTEAFF.

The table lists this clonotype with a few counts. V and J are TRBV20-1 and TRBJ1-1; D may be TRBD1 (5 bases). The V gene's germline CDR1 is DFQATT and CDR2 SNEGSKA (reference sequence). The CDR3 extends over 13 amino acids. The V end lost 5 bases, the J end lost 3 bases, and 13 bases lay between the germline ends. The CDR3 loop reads CSAYDRADTEAFF. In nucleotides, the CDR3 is TGCAGTGCTTACGACAGAGCGGACACTGAAGCTTTCTTT.

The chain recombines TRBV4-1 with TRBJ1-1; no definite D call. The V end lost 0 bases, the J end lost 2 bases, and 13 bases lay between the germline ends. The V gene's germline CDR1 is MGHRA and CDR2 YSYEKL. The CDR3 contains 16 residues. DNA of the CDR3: TGCGCCAGCAGCCAAGATAGGTTAGGGTCCAACACTGAAGCTTTCTTT. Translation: CASSQDRLGSNTEAFF.

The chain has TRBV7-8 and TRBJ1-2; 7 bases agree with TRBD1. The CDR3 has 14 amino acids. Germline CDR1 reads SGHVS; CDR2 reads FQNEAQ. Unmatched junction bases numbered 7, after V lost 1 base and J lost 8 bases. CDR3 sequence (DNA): TGTGCCAGCAGCTTAGAGACAGGGAATGCGGGCTACACCTTC. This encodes CASSLETGNAGYTF.

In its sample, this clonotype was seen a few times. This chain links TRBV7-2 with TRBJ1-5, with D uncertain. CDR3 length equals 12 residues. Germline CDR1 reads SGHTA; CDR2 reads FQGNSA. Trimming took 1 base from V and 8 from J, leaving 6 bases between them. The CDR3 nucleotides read TGTGCCAGCAGCTTAGAAACTGAGCCCCAGCATTTT. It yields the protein CASSLETEPQHF.

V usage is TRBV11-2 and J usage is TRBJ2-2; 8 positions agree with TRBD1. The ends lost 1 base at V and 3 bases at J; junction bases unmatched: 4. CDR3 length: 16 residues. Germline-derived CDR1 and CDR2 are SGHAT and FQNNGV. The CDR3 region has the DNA TGTGCCAGCAGCTTAGCAGGGGGCTCGTACACCGGGGAGCTGTTTTTT. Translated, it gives CASSLAGGSYTGELFF.

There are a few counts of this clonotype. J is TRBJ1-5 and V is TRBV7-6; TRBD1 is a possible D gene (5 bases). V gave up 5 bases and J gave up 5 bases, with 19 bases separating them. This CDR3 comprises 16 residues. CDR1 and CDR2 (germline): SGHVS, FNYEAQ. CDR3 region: CASSPMDKVLDQPQHF. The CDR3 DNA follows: TGTGCCAGCAGCCCAATGGACAAGGTATTAGATCAGCCCCAGCATTTT.

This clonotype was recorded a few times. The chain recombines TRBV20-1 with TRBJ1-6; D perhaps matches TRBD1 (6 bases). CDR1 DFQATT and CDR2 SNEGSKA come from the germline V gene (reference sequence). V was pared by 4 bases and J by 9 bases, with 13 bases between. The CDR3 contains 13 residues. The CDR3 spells CSATLDSGSPLHF. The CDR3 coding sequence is TGCAGTGCTACTTTGGACAGTGGTTCACCCCTCCACTTT.